The rows below give T cell receptor beta chains drawn from one sample of a study of PD-1 blockade in classical Hodgkin lymphoma. The assay was immunoSEQ multiplex PCR, and TCRdb's table has in-frame clones only and misses some. The sample has roughly 14,000 clones, about 82% seen once. The sample in question was peripheral blood mononuclear cells (PBMCs), obtained at baseline. These receptors were taken from a human donor with classical Hodgkin lymphoma. The CDR3 runs from the conserved cysteine through the conserved F or W. The D gene is left open where the match is weak. A row's size may be missing; if present it is once, few, many or a size class.

J,size,V,D,DNA,CDR3
TRBJ1-1,NA,TRBV12-5,TRBD1,TGTGCTAGTGGTTTGCCCGCCTGGGGACAGGGGCAGAACACTGAAGCTTTCTTT,CASGLPAWGQGQNTEAFF
TRBJ2-3,NA,TRBV9,NA,TGTGCCAGCAATTACGGTGGGGTTGCCCCCACAGATACGCAGTATTTT,CASNYGGVAPTDTQYF
TRBJ2-2,once,TRBV29-1,NA,TGCAGCGTCTACGCCGGGGAGCTGTTTTTT,CSVYAGELFF
TRBJ1-5,NA,TRBV28,NA,TGTGCCAGCAGTTACACAGGGATCTCAAGGCCCCAGCATTTT,CASSYTGISRPQHF
TRBJ1-1,once,TRBV30,TRBD1,TGTGCCTGTACCGGGACAGGGAGGACTGAAGCTTTCTTT,CACTGTGRTEAFF
TRBJ2-3,NA,TRBV11-2,NA,TGTGCCAGCAGCTTTGTCGTCGGGGGGCCCTCCGGTACGCAGTATTTT,CASSFVVGGPSGTQYF
TRBJ1-3,NA,TRBV7-2,NA,TGTGCCAGCAGCTCCCAGACAGTCTCTGGAAACACCATATATTTT,CASSSQTVSGNTIYF
TRBJ1-5,NA,TRBV28,NA,TGTGCCAGCAGTTTTCAGATTTGGCCAGCGTATAGCAATCAGCCCCAGCATTTT,CASSFQIWPAYSNQPQHF
TRBJ2-1,NA,TRBV11-3,NA,TGTGCCAGCAGCTTACGAGGCCCGTACAATGAGCAGTTCTTC,CASSLRGPYNEQFF
TRBJ2-2,NA,TRBV29-1,TRBD2,TGCAGCGTTGAAGATCAGTGGGAGGGGTCGAGCACCGGGGAGCTGTTTTTT,CSVEDQWEGSSTGELFF
TRBJ1-2,NA,TRBV6-6,NA,TGTGCCAGCAGTCCAGGGAGCTATAGGGCTGGCTACACCTTC,CASSPGSYRAGYTF
TRBJ2-7,once,TRBV11-2,TRBD2,TGTGCCAGCAGCTTAGATCTAGCGGGAGAGGACGAGCAGTACTTC,CASSLDLAGEDEQYF
TRBJ1-1,NA,TRBV6-6,NA,TGTGCCAGCAGCGCCGGCGGTTTCTCCACTGAAGCTTTCTTT,CASSAGGFSTEAFF
TRBJ1-2,NA,TRBV7-8,NA,TGTGCCAGCAGCTTAAGGCTTACCGACTATGGCTACACCTTC,CASSLRLTDYGYTF
TRBJ1-6,few,TRBV2,NA,TGTGCCAGCAGTGAAACTGCGGGAGGGATATTCAGGGTCCTCCACTTT,CASSETAGGIFRVLHF
TRBJ2-5,few,TRBV6-1,TRBD2,TGTGCCAGCACCCTAGGGCTAGCGGGAGAGACCCAGTACTTC,CASTLGLAGETQYF
TRBJ1-1,NA,TRBV28,NA,TGTGCCAGCAGGCCTAGGGCTTGGACTGAAGCTTTCTTT,CASRPRAWTEAFF
TRBJ1-6,NA,TRBV30,NA,TGTGCCTGGAGTCCGGACTGGGACTTTACACCCCTCCACTTT,CAWSPDWDFTPLHF
TRBJ1-2,NA,TRBV18,NA,TGTGCCAGCTCACCGAGTTTTGGGGGGAACTATGGCTACACCTTC,CASSPSFGGNYGYTF
TRBJ2-5,NA,TRBV7-2,TRBD2,TGTGCCAGCAGTACCACTAGCGGGATTCAAGAGACCCAGTACTTC,CASSTTSGIQETQYF
TRBJ2-7,NA,TRBV30,NA,TGTGCCCCAGACAGATACTCCTACGAGCAGTACTTC,CAPDRYSYEQYF
TRBJ2-5,NA,TRBV9,TRBD1,TGTGCCAGCAGCGTAGACCCCACGACAGGGGGCTGGGAGACCCAGTACTTC,CASSVDPTTGGWETQYF
TRBJ1-3,once,TRBV9,TRBD1,TGTGCCAGCAGCGTCAGGACAGGGGGCTCTGGAAACACCATATATTTT,CASSVRTGGSGNTIYF
TRBJ1-3,NA,TRBV7-2,NA,TGTGCCAGCAGCCCAGATCGGCGAAACACCATATATTTT,CASSPDRRNTIYF
TRBJ2-5,NA,TRBV19,TRBD1,TGTGCCAGTAGTATCGACAGGGAGCTAGAGACCCAGTACTTC,CASSIDRELETQYF
TRBJ1-6,once,TRBV2,NA,TGTGCCAGCAGTGAATTCCGTAATAATAATTCACCCCTCCACTTT,CASSEFRNNNSPLHF
TRBJ1-2,NA,TRBV10-3,TRBD1,TGTGCCATCAGGCCTGGGGGGGACAGGAGGAGTAGTGTCTATGGCTACACCTTC,CAIRPGGDRRSSVYGYTF
TRBJ2-7,NA,TRBV7-9,NA,TGTGCCAGCAGCGAGATTGGGGGAGCCTACGAGCAGTACTTC,CASSEIGGAYEQYF
TRBJ2-3,NA,TRBV30,NA,TGTGCCTGGAGTCCTGGGGGCACAGATACGCAGTATTTT,CAWSPGGTDTQYF
TRBJ1-3,NA,TRBV4-3,TRBD1,TGCGCCAGCAGCCAAGATTACGCGACAGGGGTTTCTGGAAACACCATATATTTT,CASSQDYATGVSGNTIYF
TRBJ2-7,NA,TRBV23-1,TRBD1,TGCGCCAGCAGTCATCAGGACAGGGGACCTTCCTACGAGCAGTACTTC,CASSHQDRGPSYEQYF
TRBJ1-1,NA,TRBV4-2,NA,TGTGCCAGCAGCCAAGAAGGTGGGCGGATCGCTGAAGCTTTCTTT,CASSQEGGRIAEAFF
TRBJ1-2,NA,TRBV10-2,NA,TGCGCCAGCAGTGAGGGCAGATACTATGGCTACACCTTC,CASSEGRYYGYTF
TRBJ1-5,NA,TRBV7-2,NA,TGTGCCAGCAGCTTGGGACATAATCAGCCCCAGCATTTT,CASSLGHNQPQHF
TRBJ2-1,NA,TRBV10-2,TRBD2,TGCGCCAGCAGTTCCGTAGCGGGGAGGTCCAATGAGCAGTTCTTC,CASSSVAGRSNEQFF
TRBJ1-2,NA,TRBV6-6,TRBD1,TGTGCCAGCAGTTCTCAGGGGGCACCTTATGGCTACACCTTC,CASSSQGAPYGYTF
TRBJ2-4,NA,TRBV6-1,TRBD1,TGTGCCAGCAGGGACAGGGCTATAGCCAAAAACATTCAGTACTTC,CASRDRAIAKNIQYF
TRBJ2-3,NA,TRBV7-9,NA,TGTGCCAGCAGCCTGTCAGGAACAGATACGCAGTATTTT,CASSLSGTDTQYF
TRBJ2-1,NA,TRBV5-1,TRBD2,TGCGCCAGCAGCTTAGGGCTAGCGGGGCATGAGCAGTTCTTC,CASSLGLAGHEQFF
TRBJ1-5,NA,TRBV7-9,NA,TGTGCCAGCAGCCACTCGACAGGCAATCAGCCCCAGCATTTT,CASSHSTGNQPQHF
TRBJ2-3,once,TRBV11-2,TRBD2,TGTGCCAGCAGCCCACGGGGGGGCGGCCCAGATACGCAGTATTTT,CASSPRGGGPDTQYF
TRBJ2-7,NA,TRBV6-1,TRBD1,TGTGCCAGCAGCCCAATTGACAGGGGCGGATACGAGCAGTACTTC,CASSPIDRGGYEQYF
TRBJ2-5,NA,TRBV11-2,TRBD2,TGTGCCAGCAGCCAGGGACTAGAGGAGACCCAGTACTTC,CASSQGLEETQYF
TRBJ1-1,NA,TRBV6-1,NA,TGTGCCAGCAGTTGGGACGCTTGGGTGAACACTGAAGCTTTCTTT,CASSWDAWVNTEAFF
TRBJ1-1,few,TRBV6-5,TRBD1,TGTGCCAGCAGTTTAACAGGGGGGAACACTGAAGCTTTCTTT,CASSLTGGNTEAFF
TRBJ2-1,NA,TRBV25-1,TRBD2,TGTGCCAGCAGTCGACTCGGTAGCGGGAGCTCCTACAATGAGCAGTTCTTC,CASSRLGSGSSYNEQFF
TRBJ1-4,NA,TRBV28,TRBD1,TGTGCCAGTAGACAGGGTAATGAAAAACTGTTTTTT,CASRQGNEKLFF
TRBJ2-7,NA,TRBV7-9,TRBD2,TGTGCCAGCAGCTTCCCTACTAGCGGGAGGTCCTCAAGCTACGAGCAGTACTTC,CASSFPTSGRSSSYEQYF
TRBJ2-1,once,TRBV19,TRBD1,TGTGCCAGTAGCCGGGGACAGGACAATGAGCAGTTCTTC,CASSRGQDNEQFF
TRBJ2-7,NA,TRBV7-2,TRBD1,TGTGCCAGCAGTCAACAGGGGATGAGCTACGAGCAGTACTTC,CASSQQGMSYEQYF
TRBJ1-1,NA,TRBV6-5,NA,TGTGCCAGCAGTTACCTGGGGACTGAAGCTTTCTTT,CASSYLGTEAFF
TRBJ1-1,NA,TRBV7-9,TRBD1,TGTGCCAGCAGCGCCTCCGGGACAGGGGGATTGAGAACTGAAGCTTTCTTT,CASSASGTGGLRTEAFF
TRBJ2-7,NA,TRBV7-9,NA,TGTGCCAGCAGCCTAGCCGCTAGCGACGAGCAGTACTTC,CASSLAASDEQYF